This entry is about one TCR beta chain. The antigen remains unidentified. Alongside a J-beta primer mix, a sample-barcoded 5' primer served in a second PCR lasting 7 to 11 cycles. TCRdb used MiXCR to reprocess the 5' RACE reads, holding one entry per CDR3 protein. The sample yields 700,000 to 950,000 distinct CDR3 sequences, roughly 50% seen once. The sample comes from a study of blood T cells in healthy people across ages. Overall study findings and caveats: Diversity was higher, and naive CD4+ cells more numerous, in long-lived donors than in aged donors.

CDR1 and CDR2 from the germline V gene are SQVTM and ANQGSEA. Trimming cost V 5 bases and J 2 bases, with 19 bases left between them. The CDR3 spans 16 residues. In each sample, at least 6.5 million PBMCs were isolated. V is TRBV29-1 and J is TRBJ2-1; D tentatively fits TRBD1 or TRBD2 (6 bases each). The sequence derives from a man under 40 in good health. The specimen was blood. In nucleotides, the CDR3 is TGCAGCGTTAGGAAAAAAGGGGGGAATACCTACAATGAGCAGTTCTTC. It yields the protein CSVRKKGGNTYNEQFF.